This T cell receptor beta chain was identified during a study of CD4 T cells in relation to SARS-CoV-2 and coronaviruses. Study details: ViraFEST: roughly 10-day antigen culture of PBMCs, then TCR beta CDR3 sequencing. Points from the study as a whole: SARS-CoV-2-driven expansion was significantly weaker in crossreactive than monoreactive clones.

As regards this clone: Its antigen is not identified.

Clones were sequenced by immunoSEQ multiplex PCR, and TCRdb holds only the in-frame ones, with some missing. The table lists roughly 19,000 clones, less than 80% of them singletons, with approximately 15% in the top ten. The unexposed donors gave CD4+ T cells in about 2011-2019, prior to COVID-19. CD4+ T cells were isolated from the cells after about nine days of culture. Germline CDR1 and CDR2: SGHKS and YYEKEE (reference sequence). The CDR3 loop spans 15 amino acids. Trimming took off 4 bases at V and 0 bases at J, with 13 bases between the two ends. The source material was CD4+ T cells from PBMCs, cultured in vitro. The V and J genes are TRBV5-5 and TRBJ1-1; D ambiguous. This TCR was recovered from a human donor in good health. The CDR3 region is CASSVYSDVNTEAFF. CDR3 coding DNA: TGTGCCAGCAGCGTATACAGTGATGTGAACACTGAAGCTTTCTTT.